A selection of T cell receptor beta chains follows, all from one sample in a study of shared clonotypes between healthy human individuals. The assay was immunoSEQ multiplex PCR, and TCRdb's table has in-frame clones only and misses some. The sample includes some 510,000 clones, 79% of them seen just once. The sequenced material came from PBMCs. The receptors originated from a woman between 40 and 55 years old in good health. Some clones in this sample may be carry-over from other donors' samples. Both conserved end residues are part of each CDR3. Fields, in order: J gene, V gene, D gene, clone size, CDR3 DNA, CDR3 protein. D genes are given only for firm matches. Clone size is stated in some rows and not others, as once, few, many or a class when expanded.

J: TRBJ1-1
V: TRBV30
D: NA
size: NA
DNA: TGTGCCTGCTGGGGGGGCGTTATGAACACTGAAGCTTTCTTT
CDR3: CACWGGVMNTEAFF

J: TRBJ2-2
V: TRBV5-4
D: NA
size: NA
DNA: TGTGCCAGCAGCTTCGGGGGAGCTGCGAACACCGGGGAGCTGTTTTTT
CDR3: CASSFGGAANTGELFF

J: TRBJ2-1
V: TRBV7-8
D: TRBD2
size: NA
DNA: TGTGCCAGCAGCCGAGGACTAGCGGGAGTCAATGAGCAGTTCTTC
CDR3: CASSRGLAGVNEQFF

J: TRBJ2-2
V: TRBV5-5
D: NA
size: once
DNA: TGTGCCAGCAGCTTATGGAGGTCCGCGACCGGGGAGCTGTTTTTT
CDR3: CASSLWRSATGELFF

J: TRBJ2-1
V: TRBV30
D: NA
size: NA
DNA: TGTGCCTGGAGCACCAGGAGACCCAACAATGAGCAGTTCTTC
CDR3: CAWSTRRPNNEQFF

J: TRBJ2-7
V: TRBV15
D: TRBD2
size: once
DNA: TGTGCCACCAGCAGAGGGGGGCTAGCGGGAGGCGAGCAGTACTTC
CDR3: CATSRGGLAGGEQYF

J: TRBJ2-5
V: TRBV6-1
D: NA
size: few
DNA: TGTGCCAGCAGTGTCGGCAGACAGCAAGAGACCCAGTACTTC
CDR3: CASSVGRQQETQYF

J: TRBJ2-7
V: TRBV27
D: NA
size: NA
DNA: TGTGCCACACCAATGCGCGAAAACGACGAGCAGTACTTC
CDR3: CATPMRENDEQYF

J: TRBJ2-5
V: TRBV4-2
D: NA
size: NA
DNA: TGTGCCAGCAGCCAAGATGAAGCGGACCAAGAGACCCAGTACTTC
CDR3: CASSQDEADQETQYF

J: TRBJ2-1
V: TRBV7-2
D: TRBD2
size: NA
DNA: TGTGCCAGCAGTTCCCTAGCGGGAGGACGGAATGAGCAGTTCTTC
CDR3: CASSSLAGGRNEQFF

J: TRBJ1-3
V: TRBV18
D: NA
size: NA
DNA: TGTGCCAGCTCACCAGGGACTGGAAACACCATATATTTT
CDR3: CASSPGTGNTIYF

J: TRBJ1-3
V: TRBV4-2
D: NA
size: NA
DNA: TGTGCCAGCAGCCAAGCCCAAACGGGGGGTCGTGGAAACACCATATATTTT
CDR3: CASSQAQTGGRGNTIYF

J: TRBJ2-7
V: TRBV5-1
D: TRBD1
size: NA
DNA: TGCGCCAGCAGCGGTTCGGACAGGGGAGGCCCCTACGAGCAGTACTTC
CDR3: CASSGSDRGGPYEQYF

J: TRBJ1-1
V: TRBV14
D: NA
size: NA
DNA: TGTGCCAGCAGCCAAGTCGGGGGAATGCCAGCTTTCTTT
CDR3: CASSQVGGMPAFF

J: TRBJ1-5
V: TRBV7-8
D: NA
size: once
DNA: TGTGCCAGCAGCTTATGGGTAGGGGCAAGCAATCAGCCCCAGCATTTT
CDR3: CASSLWVGASNQPQHF

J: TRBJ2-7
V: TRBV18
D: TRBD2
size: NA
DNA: TGTGCCAGCTCACCAATTATGGAGGGAGGGATGCGGGAGCAGTACTTC
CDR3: CASSPIMEGGMREQYF

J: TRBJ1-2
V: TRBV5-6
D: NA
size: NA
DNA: TGTGCCAGCAGCCTAGGCGGCAGACCAGCTAACTATGGCTACACCTTC
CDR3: CASSLGGRPANYGYTF

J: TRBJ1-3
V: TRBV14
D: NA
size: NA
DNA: TGTGCCAGCAGCCAAGTTGGGAACAGCCGCTCTGGAAACACCATATATTTT
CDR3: CASSQVGNSRSGNTIYF

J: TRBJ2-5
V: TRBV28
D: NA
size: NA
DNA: TGTGCCAGCAGTACGGGACGGACGGGGGAGACCCAGTACTTC
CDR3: CASSTGRTGETQYF

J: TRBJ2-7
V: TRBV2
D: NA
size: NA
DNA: TGTGCCAGCAGTGAATCTAGCTACTACGAGCAGTACTTC
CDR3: CASSESSYYEQYF

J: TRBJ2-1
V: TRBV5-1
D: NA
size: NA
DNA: TGCGCCAGCAGCAGTCTCGAGTCCTACAATGAGCAGTTCTTC
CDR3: CASSSLESYNEQFF

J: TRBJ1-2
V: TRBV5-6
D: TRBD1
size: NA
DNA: TGTGCCAGCACCGAGGGCGGGACAGAGGTCGGGTATGGCTACACCTTC
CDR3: CASTEGGTEVGYGYTF

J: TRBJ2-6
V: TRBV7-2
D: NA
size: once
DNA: TGTGCCAGCAGCTTAGACTCCTCTGGGGCCAACGTCCTGACTTTC
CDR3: CASSLDSSGANVLTF

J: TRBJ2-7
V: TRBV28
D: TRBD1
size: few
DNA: TGTGCCAGCAGCTTAGCGGTGAGAACAGGGGGACTGGGGTCCTACGAGCAGTACTTC
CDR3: CASSLAVRTGGLGSYEQYF

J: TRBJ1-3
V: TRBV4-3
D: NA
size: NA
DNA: TGCGCCAGCAGCCAAGATCCTCAGGGTGATGGAAACACCATATATTTT
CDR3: CASSQDPQGDGNTIYF

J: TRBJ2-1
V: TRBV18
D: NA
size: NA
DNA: TGTGCCAGCTCACCCTCCCAGGGGAATGAGCAGTTCTTC
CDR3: CASSPSQGNEQFF

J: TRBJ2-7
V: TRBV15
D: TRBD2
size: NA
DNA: TGTGCCACCAGCAGAGATAGGGGGCTAGCGGGAGGGCCAAGGAACTTC
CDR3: CATSRDRGLAGGPRNF

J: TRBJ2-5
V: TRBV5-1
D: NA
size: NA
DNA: TGCGCCAGCAGCTTGTCAGGGACGGATCAAGAGACCCAGTACTTC
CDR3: CASSLSGTDQETQYF

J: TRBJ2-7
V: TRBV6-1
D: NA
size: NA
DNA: TGTGCCAGCACCCAAGGGGACGGCGGATACGAGCAGTACTTC
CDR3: CASTQGDGGYEQYF

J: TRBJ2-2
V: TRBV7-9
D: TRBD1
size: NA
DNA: TGTGCCAGCAGCTCCGCCAACAGACAGGGTTGGGGGGAGCTGTTTTTT
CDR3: CASSSANRQGWGELFF

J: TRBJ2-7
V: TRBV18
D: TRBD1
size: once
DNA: TGTGCCAGCTCACTAGACGGGCCGGGACAGGGGTCCTACGAGCAGTACTTC
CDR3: CASSLDGPGQGSYEQYF

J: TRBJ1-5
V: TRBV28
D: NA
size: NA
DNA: TGTGCCAGCATCTCCGCAGGGCCCAATCAGCCCCAGCATTTT
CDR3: CASISAGPNQPQHF

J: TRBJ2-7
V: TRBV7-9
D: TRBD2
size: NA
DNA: TGTGCCAGCGGACTAGCGGGGGTTGAGCAGTACTTC
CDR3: CASGLAGVEQYF

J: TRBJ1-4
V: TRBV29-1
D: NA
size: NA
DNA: TGCAGCGTTGTTGGGGTTCGGGAAAAACTGTTTTTT
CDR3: CSVVGVREKLFF

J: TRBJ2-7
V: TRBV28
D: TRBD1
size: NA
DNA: TGTGCCAGCAGTTTAAGACAGGGGCACCTCTACGAGCAGTACTTC
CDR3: CASSLRQGHLYEQYF

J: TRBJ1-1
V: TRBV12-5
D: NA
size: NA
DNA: TGTGCTAGTGGTTTGGAGGGGAGAGGGGCTGAAGCTTTCTTT
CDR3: CASGLEGRGAEAFF

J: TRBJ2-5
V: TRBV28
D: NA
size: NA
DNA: TGTGCCAGCAGTTTTTGGGGTAGCGGAAGGACCATAGGAACCCAGTACTTC
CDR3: CASSFWGSGRTIGTQYF

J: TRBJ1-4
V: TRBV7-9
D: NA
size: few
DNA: TGTGCCAGCAGCTTATCAGGGCGAGAAAAACTGTTTTTT
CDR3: CASSLSGREKLFF

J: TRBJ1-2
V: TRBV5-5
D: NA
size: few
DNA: TGTGCCAGCAGCTTAGCAGGGCCCTACACCTTC
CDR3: CASSLAGPYTF

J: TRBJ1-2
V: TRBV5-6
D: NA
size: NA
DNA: TGTGCCAGCAGCTTGTTGGGATTCAACTATGGCTACACCTTC
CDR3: CASSLLGFNYGYTF

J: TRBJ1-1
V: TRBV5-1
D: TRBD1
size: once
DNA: TGCGCCAGCAGCTTAACAGGGGTGAACACTGAAGCTTTCTTT
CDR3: CASSLTGVNTEAFF

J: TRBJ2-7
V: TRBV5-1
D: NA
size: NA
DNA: TGCGCCAGCAGCTTGGTGGGTGGAACGAACAGCGAGCAGTACTTC
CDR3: CASSLVGGTNSEQYF

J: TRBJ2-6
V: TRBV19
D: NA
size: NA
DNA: TGTGCCAGTAGTATAGCCGCTTCTGGGGCCAACGTCCTGACTTTC
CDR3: CASSIAASGANVLTF

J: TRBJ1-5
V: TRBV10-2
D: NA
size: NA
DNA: TGCGCCAGCAAAGATGAGGTTAGCAATCAGCCCCAGCATTTT
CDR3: CASKDEVSNQPQHF

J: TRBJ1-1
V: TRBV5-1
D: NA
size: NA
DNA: TGCGCCAGCAGACTAGCAGGGGCTAACACTGAAGCTTTCTTT
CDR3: CASRLAGANTEAFF

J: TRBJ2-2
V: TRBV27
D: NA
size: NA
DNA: TGTGCCAGCAGAAGAGGGCACAGCCCCACCGGGGAGCTGTTTTTT
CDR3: CASRRGHSPTGELFF

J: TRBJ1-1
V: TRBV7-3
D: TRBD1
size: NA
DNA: TGTGCCAGCAGCCCGGGACAGGGGGCGTTAGCTTTCTTT
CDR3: CASSPGQGALAFF

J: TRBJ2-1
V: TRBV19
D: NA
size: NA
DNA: TGTGCCAGTAGTATAGGCGGGACCCCCTACAATGAGCAGTTCTTC
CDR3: CASSIGGTPYNEQFF

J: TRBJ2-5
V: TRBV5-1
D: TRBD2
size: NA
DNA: TGCGCCAGCAGCCCTATAGCGGGAGTGGGGGAGACCCAGTACTTC
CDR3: CASSPIAGVGETQYF

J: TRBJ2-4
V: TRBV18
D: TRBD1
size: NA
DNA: TGTGCCAGCTCAAAAGACAGGGGTGACATTCAGTACTTC
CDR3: CASSKDRGDIQYF